This T cell receptor (beta chain) is from a study of response to subunit inactivated influenza vaccine. Germline assignment: CDR1 MNHEY and CDR2 SVGAGI. There are 16 residues in the CDR3. Trimming at V came to 6 bases and at J to 1 base, leaving 8 bases not matched to a gene. Via MiXCR, TCRdb re-called the RT-PCR reads, giving one row per CDR3 protein. Here the sample spans about 780,000 distinct CDR3 sequences, under 20% being singletons. About this clonotype: Its target is unknown.

Study-wide results and limits: Authors suggested each seasonal flu vaccination may recruit only limited numbers of new T cells.

The J gene is TRBJ2-2, the V gene TRBV6-5; 7 bases match TRBD1. The origin of this receptor is a man aged 45-65 years who received an inactivated influenza vaccine. Material: PBMCs from blood, obtained roughly 5 days after vaccination. CDR3 coding DNA: TGTGCCAGCAGATTACAGGGGCCCAGGAACACCGGGGAGCTGTTTTTT. It encodes CASRLQGPRNTGELFF.